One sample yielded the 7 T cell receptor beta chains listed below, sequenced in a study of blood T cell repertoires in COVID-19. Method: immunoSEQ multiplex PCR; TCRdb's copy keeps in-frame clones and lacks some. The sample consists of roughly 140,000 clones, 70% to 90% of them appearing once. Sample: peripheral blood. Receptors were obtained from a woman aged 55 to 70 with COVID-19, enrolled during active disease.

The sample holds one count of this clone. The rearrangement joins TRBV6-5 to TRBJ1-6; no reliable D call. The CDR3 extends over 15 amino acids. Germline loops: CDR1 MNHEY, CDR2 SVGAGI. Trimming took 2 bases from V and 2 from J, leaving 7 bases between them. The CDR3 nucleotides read TGTGCCAGCAGTTACCGGGGAACCTATAATTCACCCCTCCACTTT. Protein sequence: CASSYRGTYNSPLHF.

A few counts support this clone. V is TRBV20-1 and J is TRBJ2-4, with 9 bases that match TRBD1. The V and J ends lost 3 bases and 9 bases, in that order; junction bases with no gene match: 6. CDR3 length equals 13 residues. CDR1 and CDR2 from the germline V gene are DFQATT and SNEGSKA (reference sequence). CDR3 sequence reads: CSASPGTGIIQYF. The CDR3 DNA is TGCAGTGCTAGTCCCGGGACAGGGATCATTCAGTACTTC.

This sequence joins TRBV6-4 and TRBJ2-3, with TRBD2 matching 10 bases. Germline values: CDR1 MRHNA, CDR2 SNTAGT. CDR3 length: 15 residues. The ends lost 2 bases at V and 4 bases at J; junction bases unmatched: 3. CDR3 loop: CASSDERGGPDTQYF. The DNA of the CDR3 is TGTGCCAGCAGTGACGAGCGGGGGGGACCAGATACGCAGTATTTT.

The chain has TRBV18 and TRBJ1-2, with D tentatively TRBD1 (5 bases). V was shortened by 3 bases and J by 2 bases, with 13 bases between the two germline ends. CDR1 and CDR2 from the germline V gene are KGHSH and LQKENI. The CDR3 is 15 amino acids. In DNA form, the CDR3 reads TGTGCCAGCTCACCTCCGAACAGGATCAACTATGGCTACACCTTC. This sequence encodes CASSPPNRINYGYTF.

CDR3 amino acids: CASSYREVNYGYTF. Written as DNA, the CDR3 is TGTGCCAGCAGTTACCGAGAAGTCAACTATGGCTACACCTTC. The chain has TRBV6-5 and TRBJ1-2; no reliable D call. The germline V and J ends were trimmed by 2 bases and 2 bases, with 9 bases remaining between them. Germline lookup yields CDR1 MNHEY and CDR2 SVGAGI. The CDR3 contains 14 residues.

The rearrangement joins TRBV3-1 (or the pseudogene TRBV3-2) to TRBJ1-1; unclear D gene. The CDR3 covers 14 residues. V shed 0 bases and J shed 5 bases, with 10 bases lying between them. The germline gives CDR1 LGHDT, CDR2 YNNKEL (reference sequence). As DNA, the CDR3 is TGTGCCAGCAGCCAAGATGGGCGGGTTACTGAAGCTTTCTTT. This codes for CASSQDGRVTEAFF.

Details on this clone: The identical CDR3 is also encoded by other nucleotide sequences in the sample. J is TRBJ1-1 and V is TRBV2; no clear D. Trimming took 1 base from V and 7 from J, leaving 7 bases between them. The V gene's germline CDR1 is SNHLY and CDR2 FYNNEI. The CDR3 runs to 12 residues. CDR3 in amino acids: CASSEDRGEAFF. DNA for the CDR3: TGTGCCAGCAGTGAAGACCGGGGTGAAGCTTTCTTT.